This note documents a single TCR beta chain sequence. These data belong to a study of blood T cell repertoires in COVID-19. The V end lost 4 bases, the J end lost 8 bases, and 14 bases lay between the germline ends. The CDR3 has 13 residues. Germline-derived CDR1 and CDR2 are LNHDA and SQIVND (reference sequence). Using immunoSEQ multiplex PCR, the repertoire was profiled, and TCRdb retains in-frame clones only, with some absent. The table shows 270,000 or so clones, with 65% to 85% occurring only once. The V and J genes are TRBV19 and TRBJ1-1, with D perhaps matching TRBD1 (6 bases). The sequenced sample was PBMCs or T cells enriched from blood (not recorded which). This receptor was identified in a man aged 45-65 years who had recovered from COVID-19. The CDR3 sequence: CASSTQGTAEAFF. The DNA for the CDR3 is TGTGCCAGTAGTACGCAGGGGACCGCGGAAGCTTTCTTT.